This TCR beta chain was recovered during a study of identifying expanded T cells in peripheral blood. Healthy donors had no documented immune events, such as infections, while sampled. The CDR3 is 13 residues long. V was trimmed by 5 bases and J by 5 bases, leaving 12 bases between them. Germline V CDR1 and CDR2: MNHEY, SMNVEV (reference sequence). Here immunoSEQ multiplex PCR was the method, and the copy in TCRdb shows in-frame clones only, minus some. Among around 95,000 clones, 80% to 90% were seen once, and the ten largest hold approximately 5.7%. In the case of this clone: The antigen is undetermined.

Study-level results: Technical replicates showed around 1.3 changed clones; around 2 weeks about 16.4; four weeks 19. Variance in clone template counts between approximately two-week samples significantly increased with total template count across all healthy donors.

This clonotype was sampled from a person aged 18 to 69 in good health. The chain is built from TRBV27 and TRBJ1-1; D is unresolved. Material: blood. Here the CDR3 reads CASSPGKGTEAFF. In DNA, the CDR3 is TGTGCCAGCAGTCCTGGAAAAGGAACTGAAGCTTTCTTT.